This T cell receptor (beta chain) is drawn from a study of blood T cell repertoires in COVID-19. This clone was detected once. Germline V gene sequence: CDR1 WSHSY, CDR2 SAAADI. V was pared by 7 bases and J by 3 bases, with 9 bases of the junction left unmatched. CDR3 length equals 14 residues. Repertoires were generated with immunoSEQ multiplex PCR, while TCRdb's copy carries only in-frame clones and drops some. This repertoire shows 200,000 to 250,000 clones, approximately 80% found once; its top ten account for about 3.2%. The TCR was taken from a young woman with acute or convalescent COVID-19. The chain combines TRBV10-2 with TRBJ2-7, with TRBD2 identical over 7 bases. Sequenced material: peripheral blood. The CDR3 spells CASKRGDSRYEQYF. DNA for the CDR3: TGCGCCAGCAAACGGGGGGACTCCCGCTACGAGCAGTACTTC.